These 6 T cell receptor beta chains came from one sample sequenced in a study of blood T cell repertoires in COVID-19. The data were produced by immunoSEQ multiplex PCR, yet TCRdb's version contains in-frame clones alone and is incomplete. The sample lists 130,000 to 150,000 clones; around four fifths were seen once. Material: peripheral blood. The receptors were sampled from a woman between 35 and 50 years old with active or convalescent COVID-19.

This clone was picked up one time. The chain uses TRBV28 and TRBJ1-1, with a tentative D call TRBD1 (6 bases). Trimming removed 1 base from V and 4 bases from J, with 16 bases in between. CDR3 size: 16 residues. Germline values: CDR1 MDHEN, CDR2 SYDVKM. Here the CDR3 DNA reads TGTGCCAGCAGTTTATTGGTAGAGGTAGGGGGCACTGAAGCTTTCTTT. The encoded protein is CASSLLVEVGGTEAFF.

This CDR3 reads CATSRVGGTAEYF. CDR3 DNA: TGTGCCACCAGCAGAGTTGGGGGGACGGCCGAGTATTTT. The V gene is TRBV15, the J gene TRBJ2-3; maybe TRBD2 (6 bases). The germline V gene has CDR1 LNHNV and CDR2 YYDKDF (reference sequence). The CDR3 runs 13 residues. Trimming removed 1 base from V and 13 bases from J, with 15 bases in between.

The genes are TRBV10-2 and TRBJ1-5; TRBD1 might be the D (6 bases). CDR3 size: 14 residues. V lost 4 bases, J lost 5 bases, and 12 bases lay in between. Germline values: CDR1 WSHSY, CDR2 SAAADI. The CDR3, as DNA: TGCGCCAGCAGTGTCGAGGGGGTTTATCAGCCCCAGCATTTT. Translated: CASSVEGVYQPQHF.

This clone occurred a few times. The rearrangement joins TRBV7-9 to TRBJ2-5; D remains ambiguous. The CDR3 consists of 11 residues. The germline V gene has CDR1 SEHNR and CDR2 FQNEAQ (reference sequence). The V gene lost 6 bases and the J gene lost 3 bases, with 5 bases spanning the gap. The CDR3 DNA reads as TGTGCCAGCAGTTTTAAAGAGACCCAGTACTTC. It specifies CASSFKETQYF.

The chain employs TRBV19 and TRBJ1-1; D might be TRBD1 (5 bases). CDR1 and CDR2 from the germline V gene are LNHDA and SQIVND (reference sequence). CDR3 length: 14 residues. Trimming removed 4 bases at V and 5 bases at J, with 14 bases between. CDR3 nucleotides: TGTGCCAGTAGTACCCAGGGCGAACGGACTGAAGCTTTCTTT. It translates to CASSTQGERTEAFF. The variable domain in full, with the rest retrieved from reference TRBV19 and TRBJ1-1, is DGGITQSPKYLFRKEGQNVTLSCEQNLNHDAMYWYRQDPGQGLRLIYYSQIVNDFQKGDIAEGYSVSREKKESFPLTVTSAQKNPTAFYLCASSTQGERTEAFFGQGTRLTVV.

This sequence joins TRBV10-3 and TRBJ1-4; TRBD1 matches 7 bases. V lost 6 bases to trimming and J lost 8 bases; unmatched junction nucleotides: 9. Germline V gene sequence: CDR1 ENHRY, CDR2 SYGVKD. The CDR3 has 14 amino acids. The CDR3 nucleotides read TGTGCCATCAGCAACAGGGGCGAGGGAGAAAAACTGTTTTTT. Translation: CAISNRGEGEKLFF.